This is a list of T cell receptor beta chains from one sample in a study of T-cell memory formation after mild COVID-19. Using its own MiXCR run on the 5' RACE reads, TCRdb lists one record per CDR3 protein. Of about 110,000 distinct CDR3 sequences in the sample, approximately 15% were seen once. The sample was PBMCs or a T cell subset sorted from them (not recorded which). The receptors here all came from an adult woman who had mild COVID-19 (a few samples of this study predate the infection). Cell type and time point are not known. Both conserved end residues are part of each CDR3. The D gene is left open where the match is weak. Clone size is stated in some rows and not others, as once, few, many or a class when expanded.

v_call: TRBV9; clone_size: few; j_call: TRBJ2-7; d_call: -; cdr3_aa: CASSVSNTFYEQYF; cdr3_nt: TGTGCCAGCAGCGTATCGAACACCTTCTACGAGCAGTACTTC
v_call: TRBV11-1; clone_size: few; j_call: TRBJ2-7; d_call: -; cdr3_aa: CASSLTSSYEQYF; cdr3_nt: TGTGCCAGCAGCTTAACCAGCTCCTACGAGCAGTACTTC
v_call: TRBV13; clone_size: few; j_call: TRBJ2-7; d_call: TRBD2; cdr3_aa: CASSSTLAAQGGEQYF; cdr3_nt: TGTGCCAGCAGCTCGACTCTAGCGGCTCAGGGAGGCGAGCAGTACTTC
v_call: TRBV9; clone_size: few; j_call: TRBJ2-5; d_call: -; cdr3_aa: CASSVDPTPQETQYF; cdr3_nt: TGTGCCAGCAGCGTTGACCCAACCCCTCAAGAGACCCAGTACTTC
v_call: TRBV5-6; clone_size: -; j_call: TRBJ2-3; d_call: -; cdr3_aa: CASSSRQGPDTQYF; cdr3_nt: TGTGCCAGCAGCTCCCGGCAGGGCCCAGATACGCAGTATTTT
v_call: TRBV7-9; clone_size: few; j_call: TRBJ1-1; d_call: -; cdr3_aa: CASSPRGTVKAFF; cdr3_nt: TGTGCCAGCAGCCCCCGAGGTACCGTGAAAGCTTTCTTT
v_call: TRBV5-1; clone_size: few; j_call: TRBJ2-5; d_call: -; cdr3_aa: CASSSTSGQETQYF; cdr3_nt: TGCGCCAGCAGCTCGACTAGTGGACAAGAGACCCAGTACTTC
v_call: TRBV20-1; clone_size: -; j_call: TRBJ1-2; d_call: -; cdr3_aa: CRPKPEDGYTF; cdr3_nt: TGCAGGCCTAAACCCGAGGATGGCTACACCTTC
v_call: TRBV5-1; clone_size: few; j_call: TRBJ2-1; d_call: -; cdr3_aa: CASTSPGQHNEQFF; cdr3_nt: TGCGCCAGCACCTCCCCAGGGCAACACAATGAGCAGTTCTTC
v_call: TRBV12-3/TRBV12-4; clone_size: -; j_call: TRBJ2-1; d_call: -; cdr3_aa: CASSLGQAHYNEQFF; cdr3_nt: TGTGCCAGCAGTTTAGGCCAGGCACATTACAATGAGCAGTTCTTC
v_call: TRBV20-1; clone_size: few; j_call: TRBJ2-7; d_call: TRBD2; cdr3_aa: CSARDQAGLALYEQYF; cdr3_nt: TGCAGTGCTAGAGATCAAGCGGGACTAGCGCTATACGAGCAGTACTTC
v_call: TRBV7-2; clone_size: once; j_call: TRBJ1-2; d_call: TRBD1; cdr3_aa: CASSWTGVDGYTF; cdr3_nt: TGTGCCAGCAGCTGGACAGGGGTAGATGGCTACACCTTC
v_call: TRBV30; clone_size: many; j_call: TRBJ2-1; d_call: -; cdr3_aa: CAAGSDEQFF; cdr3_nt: TGTGCGGCGGGAAGTGATGAGCAGTTCTTC
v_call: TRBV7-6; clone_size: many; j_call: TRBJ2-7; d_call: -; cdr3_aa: CASSWAASDEQYF; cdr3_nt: TGTGCCAGCAGTTGGGCCGCTTCGGACGAGCAGTACTTC
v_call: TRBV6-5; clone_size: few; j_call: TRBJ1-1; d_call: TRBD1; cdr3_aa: CASSLQGLNTEAFF; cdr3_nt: TGTGCCAGCAGCTTACAGGGGCTGAACACTGAAGCTTTCTTT
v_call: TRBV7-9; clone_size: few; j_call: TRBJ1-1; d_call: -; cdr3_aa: CASSFPGDRNTEAFF; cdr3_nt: TGTGCCAGCAGCTTTCCAGGGGACCGGAACACTGAAGCTTTCTTT
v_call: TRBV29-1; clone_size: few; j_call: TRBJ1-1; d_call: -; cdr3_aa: CSVETGNTEAFF; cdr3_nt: TGCAGCGTCGAGACGGGGAACACTGAAGCTTTCTTT